This T cell receptor (beta chain) is drawn from a study of Ad26.COV2.S vaccination and SARS-CoV-2 variants. Treatment described: around 19 received Ad26.COV2.S at low or high dose, single or two shots; about five received placebo; per-sample allocation not given. The investigators took samples on day 63 after the first vaccine or placebo injection. The administered vaccine (an Ad26 vector) expressed Wuhan-strain SARS-CoV-2 spike. With V trimmed by 4 bases and J by 4 bases, 14 bases remained unmatched. The germline CDR1 and CDR2 sequences are SGHTA and FQGNSA. The CDR3 loop spans 18 amino acids. Data came from immunoSEQ multiplex PCR; TCRdb stores just in-frame clones and leaves some out. Of about 390,000 clones in the sample, approximately 92% were seen once.

Sequenced here: peripheral blood, sampled in a trial of Ad26.COV2.S vaccine versus placebo. The sequence came from a person aged 18-65 years who received the Ad26.COV2.S COVID-19 vaccine or a placebo. The gene calls are TRBV7-2 and TRBJ2-2, with TRBD2 matching over 8 bases. For the CDR3, the DNA is TGTGCCAGCAGCTCCACGGAGGGCGGGGGGTCTGGCACCGGGGAGCTGTTTTTT. It specifies CASSSTEGGGSGTGELFF.